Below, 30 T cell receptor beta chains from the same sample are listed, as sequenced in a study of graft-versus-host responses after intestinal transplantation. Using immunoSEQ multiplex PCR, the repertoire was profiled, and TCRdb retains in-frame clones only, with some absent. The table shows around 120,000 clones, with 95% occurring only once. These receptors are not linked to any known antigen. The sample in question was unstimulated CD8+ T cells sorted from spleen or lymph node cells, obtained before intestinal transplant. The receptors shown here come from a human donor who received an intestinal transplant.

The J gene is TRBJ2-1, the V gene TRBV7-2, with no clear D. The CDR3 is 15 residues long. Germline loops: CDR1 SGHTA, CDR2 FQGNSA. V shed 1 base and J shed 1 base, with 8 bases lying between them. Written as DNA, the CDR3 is TGTGCCAGCAGCTTAGACCCTAATTCCTACAATGAGCAGTTCTTC. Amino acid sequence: CASSLDPNSYNEQFF. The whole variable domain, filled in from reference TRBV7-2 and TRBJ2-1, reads GAGVSQSPSNKVTEKGKDVELRCDPISGHTALYWYRQSLGQGLEFLIYFQGNSAPDKSGLPSDRFSAERTGGSVSTLTIQRTQQEDSAVYLCASSLDPNSYNEQFFGPGTRLTVL.

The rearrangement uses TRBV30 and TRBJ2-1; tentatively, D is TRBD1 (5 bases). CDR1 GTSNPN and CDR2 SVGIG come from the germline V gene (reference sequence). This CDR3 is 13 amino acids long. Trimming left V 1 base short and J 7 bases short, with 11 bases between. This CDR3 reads CAWSEASGNEQFF. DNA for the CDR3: TGTGCCTGGAGTGAGGCGTCAGGGAATGAGCAGTTCTTC.

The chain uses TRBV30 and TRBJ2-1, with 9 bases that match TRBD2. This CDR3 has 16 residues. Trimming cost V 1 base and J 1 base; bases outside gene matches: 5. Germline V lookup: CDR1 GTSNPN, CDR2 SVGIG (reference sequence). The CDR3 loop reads CAWSGAGGQSYNEQFF. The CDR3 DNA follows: TGTGCCTGGAGTGGAGCGGGAGGCCAGTCCTACAATGAGCAGTTCTTC.

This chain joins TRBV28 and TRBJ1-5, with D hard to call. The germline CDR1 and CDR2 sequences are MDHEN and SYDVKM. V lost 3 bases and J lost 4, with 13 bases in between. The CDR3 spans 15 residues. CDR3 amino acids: CASSFVAGQNQPQHF. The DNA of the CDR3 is TGTGCCAGCAGTTTTGTAGCCGGGCAAAATCAGCCCCAGCATTTT.

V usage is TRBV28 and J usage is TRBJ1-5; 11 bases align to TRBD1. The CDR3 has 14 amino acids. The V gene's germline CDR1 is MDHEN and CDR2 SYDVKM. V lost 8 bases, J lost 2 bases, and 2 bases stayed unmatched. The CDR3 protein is CASWTGGGNQPQHF. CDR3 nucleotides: TGTGCCAGCTGGACAGGGGGCGGCAATCAGCCCCAGCATTTT.

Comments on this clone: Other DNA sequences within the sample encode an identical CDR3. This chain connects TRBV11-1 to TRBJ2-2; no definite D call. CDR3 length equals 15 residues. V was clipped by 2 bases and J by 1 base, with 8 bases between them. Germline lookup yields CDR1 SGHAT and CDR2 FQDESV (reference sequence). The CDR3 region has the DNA TGTGCCAGCAGCTTACTGACGGGGAACACCGGGGAGCTGTTTTTT. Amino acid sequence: CASSLLTGNTGELFF.

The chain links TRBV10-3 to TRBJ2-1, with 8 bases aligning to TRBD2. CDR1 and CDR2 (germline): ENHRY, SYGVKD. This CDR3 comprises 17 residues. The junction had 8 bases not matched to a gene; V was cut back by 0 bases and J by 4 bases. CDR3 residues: CAISESGASGFYNEQFF. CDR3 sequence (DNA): TGTGCCATCAGTGAGTCGGGGGCTAGCGGGTTTTACAATGAGCAGTTCTTC.

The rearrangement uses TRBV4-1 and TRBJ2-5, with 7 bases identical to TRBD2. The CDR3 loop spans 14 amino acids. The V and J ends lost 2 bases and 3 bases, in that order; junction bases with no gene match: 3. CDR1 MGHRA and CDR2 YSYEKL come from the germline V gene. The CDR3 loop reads CASSQPSGEETQYF. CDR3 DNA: TGCGCCAGCAGCCAACCTAGCGGAGAAGAGACCCAGTACTTC.

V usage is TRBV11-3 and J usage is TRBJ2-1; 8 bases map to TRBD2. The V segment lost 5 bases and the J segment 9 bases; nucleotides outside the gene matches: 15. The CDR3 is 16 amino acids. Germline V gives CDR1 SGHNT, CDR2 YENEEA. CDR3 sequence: CASSPGRGLGRGEQFF. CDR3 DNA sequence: TGTGCCAGCAGCCCGGGCAGGGGACTAGGGCGTGGTGAGCAGTTCTTC.

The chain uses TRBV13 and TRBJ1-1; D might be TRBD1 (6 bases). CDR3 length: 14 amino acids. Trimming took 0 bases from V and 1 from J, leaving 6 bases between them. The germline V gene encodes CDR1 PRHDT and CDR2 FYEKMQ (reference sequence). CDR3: CASSLGRGNTEAFF. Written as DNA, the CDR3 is TGTGCCAGCAGCTTAGGCAGGGGGAACACTGAAGCTTTCTTT.

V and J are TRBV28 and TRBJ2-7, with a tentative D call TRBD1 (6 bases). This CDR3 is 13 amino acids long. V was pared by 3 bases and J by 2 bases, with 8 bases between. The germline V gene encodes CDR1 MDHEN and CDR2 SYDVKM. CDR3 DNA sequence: TGTGCCAGCAGTTTGACAGGAACCTACGAGCAGTACTTC. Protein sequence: CASSLTGTYEQYF.

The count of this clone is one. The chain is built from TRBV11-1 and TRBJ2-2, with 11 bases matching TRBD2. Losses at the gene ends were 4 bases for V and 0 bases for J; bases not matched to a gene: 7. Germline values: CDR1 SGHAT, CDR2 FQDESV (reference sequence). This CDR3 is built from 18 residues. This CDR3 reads CASSSIAGGNSNTGELFF. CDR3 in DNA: TGTGCCAGCAGCTCTATAGCGGGAGGGAATTCGAACACCGGGGAGCTGTTTTTT.

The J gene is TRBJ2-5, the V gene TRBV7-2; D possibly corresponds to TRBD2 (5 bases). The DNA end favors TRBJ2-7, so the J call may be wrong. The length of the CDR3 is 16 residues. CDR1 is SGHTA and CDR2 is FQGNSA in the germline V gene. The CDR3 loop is CASSLVESGLAYEQYF. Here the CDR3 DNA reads TGTGCCAGCAGCTTAGTTGAGAGCGGTTTGGCCTACGAGCAGTACTTC.

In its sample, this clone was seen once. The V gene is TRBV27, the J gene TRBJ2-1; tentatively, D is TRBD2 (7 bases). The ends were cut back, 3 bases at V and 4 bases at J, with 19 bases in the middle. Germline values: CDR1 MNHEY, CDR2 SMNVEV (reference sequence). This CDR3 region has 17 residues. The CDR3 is CASSLGAGLEIYNEQFF. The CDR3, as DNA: TGTGCCAGCAGTTTGGGGGCCGGACTAGAAATTTACAATGAGCAGTTCTTC.

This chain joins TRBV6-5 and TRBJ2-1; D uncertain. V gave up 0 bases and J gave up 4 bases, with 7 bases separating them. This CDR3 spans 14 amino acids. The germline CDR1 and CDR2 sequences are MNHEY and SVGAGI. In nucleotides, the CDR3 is TGTGCCAGCAGTTACTCGACGGGTTACAATGAGCAGTTCTTC. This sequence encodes CASSYSTGYNEQFF.

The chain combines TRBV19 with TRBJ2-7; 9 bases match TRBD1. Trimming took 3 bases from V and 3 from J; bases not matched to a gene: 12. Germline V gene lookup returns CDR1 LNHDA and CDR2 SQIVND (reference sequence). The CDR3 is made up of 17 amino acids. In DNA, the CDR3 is TGTGCCAGTAGTATCTCCCTTGTACGGGACAGGGACTACGAGCAGTACTTC. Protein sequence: CASSISLVRDRDYEQYF. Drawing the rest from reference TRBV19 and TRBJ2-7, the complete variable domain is DGGITQSPKYLFRKEGQNVTLSCEQNLNHDAMYWYRQDPGQGLRLIYYSQIVNDFQKGDIAEGYSVSREKKESFPLTVTSAQKNPTAFYLCASSISLVRDRDYEQYFGPGTRLTVT.

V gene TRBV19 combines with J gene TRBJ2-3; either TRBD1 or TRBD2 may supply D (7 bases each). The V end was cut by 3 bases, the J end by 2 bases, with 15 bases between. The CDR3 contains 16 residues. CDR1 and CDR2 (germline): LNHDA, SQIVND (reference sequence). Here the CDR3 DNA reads TGTGCCAGTAGTATTCGCAGCGGGACAGACACAGATACGCAGTATTTT. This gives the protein CASSIRSGTDTDTQYF. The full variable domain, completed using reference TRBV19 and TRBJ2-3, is DGGITQSPKYLFRKEGQNVTLSCEQNLNHDAMYWYRQDPGQGLRLIYYSQIVNDFQKGDIAEGYSVSREKKESFPLTVTSAQKNPTAFYLCASSIRSGTDTDTQYFGPGTRLTVL.

CDR3 in amino acids: CASSPRPGTEAFF. The CDR3 DNA sequence: TGTGCCAGCAGCCCTCGCCCGGGCACTGAAGCTTTCTTT. The chain couples TRBV9 to TRBJ1-1; no definite D call. Germline V gene data show CDR1 as SGDLS and CDR2 as YYNGEE. Trimming took off 4 bases at V and 4 bases at J, with 11 bases between the two ends. The CDR3 length is 13 residues.

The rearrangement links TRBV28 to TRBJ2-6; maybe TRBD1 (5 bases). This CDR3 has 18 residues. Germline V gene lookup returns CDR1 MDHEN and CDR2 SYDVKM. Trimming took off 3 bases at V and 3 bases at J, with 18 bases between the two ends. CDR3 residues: CASSFPGHRSYGANVLTF. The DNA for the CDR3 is TGTGCCAGCAGTTTTCCAGGACACCGGTCGTATGGGGCCAACGTCCTGACTTTC.

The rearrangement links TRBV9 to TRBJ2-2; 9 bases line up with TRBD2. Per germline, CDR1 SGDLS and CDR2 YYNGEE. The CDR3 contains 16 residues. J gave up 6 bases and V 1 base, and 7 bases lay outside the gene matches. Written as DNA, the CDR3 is TGTGCCAGCAGCGTAAGACTAGCGGAGGGCGCCGGGGAGCTGTTTTTT. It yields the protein CASSVRLAEGAGELFF.

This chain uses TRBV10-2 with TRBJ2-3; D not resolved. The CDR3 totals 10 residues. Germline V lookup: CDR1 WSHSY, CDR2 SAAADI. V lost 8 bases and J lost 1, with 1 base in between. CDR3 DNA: TGCGCCAGCGGCACAGATACGCAGTATTTT. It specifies CASGTDTQYF.

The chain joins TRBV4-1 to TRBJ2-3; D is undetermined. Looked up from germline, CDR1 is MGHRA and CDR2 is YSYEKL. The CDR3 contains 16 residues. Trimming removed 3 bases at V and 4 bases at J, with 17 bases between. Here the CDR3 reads CASSQRTSMLADTQYF. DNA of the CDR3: TGCGCCAGCAGCCAGAGGACCAGCATGCTGGCAGATACGCAGTATTTT.

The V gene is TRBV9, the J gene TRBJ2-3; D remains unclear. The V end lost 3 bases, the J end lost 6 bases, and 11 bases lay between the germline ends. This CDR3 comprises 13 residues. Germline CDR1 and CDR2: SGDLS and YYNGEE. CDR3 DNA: TGTGCCAGCAGCGGGTGGGTGGGCGATACGCAGTATTTT. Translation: CASSGWVGDTQYF. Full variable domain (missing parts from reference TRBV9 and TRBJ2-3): DSGVTQTPKHLITATGQRVTLRCSPRSGDLSVYWYQQSLDQGLQFLIQYYNGEERAKGNILERFSAQQFPDLHSELNLSSLELGDSALYFCASSGWVGDTQYFGPGTRLTVL.

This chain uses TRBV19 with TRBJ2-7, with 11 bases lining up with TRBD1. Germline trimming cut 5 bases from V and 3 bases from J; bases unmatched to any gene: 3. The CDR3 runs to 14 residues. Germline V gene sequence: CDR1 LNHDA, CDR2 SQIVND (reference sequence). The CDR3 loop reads CASSFGTGGYEQYF. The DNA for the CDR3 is TGTGCCAGTAGTTTTGGGACAGGGGGCTACGAGCAGTACTTC.

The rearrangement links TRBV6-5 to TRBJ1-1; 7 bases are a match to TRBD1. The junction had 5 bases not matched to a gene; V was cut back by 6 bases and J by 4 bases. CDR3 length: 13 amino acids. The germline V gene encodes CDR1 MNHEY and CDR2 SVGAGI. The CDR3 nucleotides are TGTGCCAGCAGACAATACAGGGGCACTGAAGCTTTCTTT. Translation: CASRQYRGTEAFF.

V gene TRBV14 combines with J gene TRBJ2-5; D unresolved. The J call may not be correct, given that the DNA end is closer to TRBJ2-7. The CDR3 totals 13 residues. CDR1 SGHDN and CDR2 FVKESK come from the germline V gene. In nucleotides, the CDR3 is TGTGCCAGCAGCCCGTTACCCGGGTACGAGCAGTACTTC. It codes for CASSPLPGYEQYF.

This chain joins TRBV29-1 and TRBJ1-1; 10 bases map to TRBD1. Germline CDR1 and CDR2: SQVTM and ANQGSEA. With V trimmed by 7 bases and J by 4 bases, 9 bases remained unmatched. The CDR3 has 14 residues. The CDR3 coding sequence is TGCAGCGGAGGACAGGGGGATTATATCACTGAAGCTTTCTTT. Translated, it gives CSGGQGDYITEAFF.

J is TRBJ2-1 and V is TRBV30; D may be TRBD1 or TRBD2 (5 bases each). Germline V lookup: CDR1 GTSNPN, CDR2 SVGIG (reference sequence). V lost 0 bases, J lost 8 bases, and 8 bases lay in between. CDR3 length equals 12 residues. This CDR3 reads CAWSVVGDEQFF. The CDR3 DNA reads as TGTGCCTGGAGTGTAGTGGGGGATGAGCAGTTCTTC.

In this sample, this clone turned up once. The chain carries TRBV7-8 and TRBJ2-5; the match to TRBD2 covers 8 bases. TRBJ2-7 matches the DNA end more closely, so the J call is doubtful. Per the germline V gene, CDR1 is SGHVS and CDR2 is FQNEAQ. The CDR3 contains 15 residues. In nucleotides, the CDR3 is TGTGCCAGCAGCTCCCCAGTTTTAGCGGGATACGAGCAGTACTTC. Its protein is CASSSPVLAGYEQYF.

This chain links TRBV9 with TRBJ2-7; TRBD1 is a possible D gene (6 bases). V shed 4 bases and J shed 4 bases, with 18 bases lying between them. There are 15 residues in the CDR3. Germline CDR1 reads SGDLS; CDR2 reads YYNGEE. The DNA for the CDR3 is TGTGCCAGCAGCATGACAGGTGGGGAAGCGTACGAGCAGTACTTC. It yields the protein CASSMTGGEAYEQYF. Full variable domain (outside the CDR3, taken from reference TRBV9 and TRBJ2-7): DSGVTQTPKHLITATGQRVTLRCSPRSGDLSVYWYQQSLDQGLQFLIQYYNGEERAKGNILERFSAQQFPDLHSELNLSSLELGDSALYFCASSMTGGEAYEQYFGPGTRLTVT.